The 23 T cell receptor beta chains in this list originate from one sample, sequenced in a study of T cell clusters in autoimmune cytopenias. TRB amplification used around 260 ng of peripheral blood genomic DNA. TRB was amplified by touch-down multiplex PCR, primer pools A and B combined. TCRdb reprocessed the multiplex PCR reads; each CDR3 protein has one entry and no DNA is given. Its table lists 1,500 to 2,000 distinct CDR3 sequences. Material: peripheral blood. These receptors originate from a human donor with an autoimmune cytopenia or autoimmune hepatitis (not recorded which).

This CDR3 is CASSLTAISGNTIYF. The rearrangement links TRBV7-9 to TRBJ1-3; TCRdb designates TRBD1, a call that cannot be tested without DNA. The CDR3 contains 15 residues. The V gene's germline CDR1 is SEHNR and CDR2 FQNEAQ (reference sequence).

Considering frequency, this clonotype is medium-sized. The chain carries TRBV6-5 and TRBJ2-7; TCRdb calls TRBD1, which cannot be checked without DNA. The length of the CDR3 is 14 residues. Germline V CDR1 and CDR2: MNHEY, SVGAGI. Here the CDR3 reads CASSYSAGIYEQYF.

The chain carries TRBV28 and TRBJ2-1. CDR3 length: 16 residues. From germline, CDR1 is MDHEN and CDR2 SYDVKM. CDR3 amino acids: CASSLFSGSSYNEQFF.

V and J are TRBV12-3 or TRBV12-4 and TRBJ1-1; the D gene TCRdb calls, TRBD1, cannot be checked with no DNA. CDR3 length: 14 amino acids. The chain's CDR3 is CASRQQGAVTEAFF.

J is TRBJ2-1 and V is TRBV29-1; TCRdb selects TRBD2, and the lack of DNA leaves this call unchecked. The CDR3 is made up of 15 amino acids. CDR1 and CDR2 from the germline V gene are SQVTM and ANQGSEA. CDR3 sequence: CSVGASGSSYNEQFF.

This clonotype is classed as medium-sized (0.01 to 0.1%) by frequency. The chain has TRBV6-1 and TRBJ1-3. The CDR3 has 15 amino acids. CDR1 is MNHNS, CDR2 SASEGT, per germline. The CDR3 sequence is CASSEWSRSGNTIYF.

This clonotype is called medium-sized (0.01 to 0.1%) based on its frequency. This chain connects TRBV27 to TRBJ2-7; as DNA is missing, the TRBD2 call by TCRdb cannot be tested. The CDR3 is 13 amino acids. Germline CDR1 is MNHEY and CDR2 is SMNVEV (reference sequence). The CDR3 protein is CASRTSLEDEQYF.

By frequency, this clonotype is medium-sized (0.01 to 0.1%). This chain uses TRBV27 with TRBJ1-4. Germline CDR1 reads MNHEY; CDR2 reads SMNVEV (reference sequence). This CDR3 comprises 15 residues. The CDR3 is CASRLGGTGNEKLFF.

Considering frequency, this clonotype is medium-sized. The chain is built from TRBV18 and TRBJ1-3. The V gene's germline CDR1 is KGHSH and CDR2 LQKENI. This CDR3 has 15 amino acids. The CDR3 protein is CASSPYGSAGNTIYF.

V is TRBV4-2 and J is TRBJ2-7; TCRdb calls TRBD2, which cannot be checked without DNA. Germline-derived CDR1 and CDR2 are LGHNA and YNFKEQ. The CDR3 is 15 amino acids. CDR3 loop: CASSQAASGSYEQYF.

This clonotype ranks as medium-sized in terms of frequency. The rearrangement uses TRBV15 and TRBJ1-1; TCRdb lists TRBD1, though no DNA is available to test this call. The germline CDR1 and CDR2 sequences are LNHNV and YYDKDF (reference sequence). CDR3 length equals 13 residues. This CDR3 reads CATSRDRAVQAFF.

This clonotype is deemed medium-sized by its frequency. The chain is built from TRBV18 and TRBJ2-1; TCRdb names TRBD2, which stays unverified in the absence of DNA. Per germline, CDR1 KGHSH and CDR2 LQKENI. This CDR3 has 18 amino acids. The CDR3 is CASSPRTSGGEGGNEQFF.

This rearrangement joins TRBV19 to TRBJ1-4. The CDR3 covers 12 residues. Germline V gives CDR1 LNHDA, CDR2 SQIVND (reference sequence). CDR3 loop: CASKKGVMKNCF.

By frequency, this clonotype registers medium-sized. The chain couples TRBV12-3 or TRBV12-4 to TRBJ1-5; the TCRdb D gene call, TRBD1, has no DNA to confirm it. The CDR3 has 13 residues. The CDR3 sequence is CASSFREGQPQHF.

In terms of frequency, this clonotype is medium-sized. This sequence joins TRBV6-5 and TRBJ2-6; with no DNA, the TCRdb D assignment of TRBD1 cannot be verified. This CDR3 has 15 residues. Germline V CDR1 and CDR2: MNHEY, SVGAGI. The chain's CDR3 is CASSYTGAGANVLTF.

This clonotype is labeled medium-sized based on frequency. V usage is TRBV18 and J usage is TRBJ2-7; TCRdb's D call, TRBD2, is unchecked because there is no DNA. The CDR3 is 15 amino acids. From germline, CDR1 is KGHSH and CDR2 LQKENI. The CDR3 sequence is CASSPVAGGPGEQYF.

This clonotype is deemed medium-sized by its frequency. The rearrangement uses TRBV19 and TRBJ1-3. This CDR3 is 15 amino acids long. The germline gives CDR1 LNHDA, CDR2 SQIVND (reference sequence). The chain's CDR3 is CASTRPSVLGNTIYF.

The rearrangement joins TRBV4-2 to TRBJ1-1; TCRdb indicates TRBD1, and absent DNA this call remains unverified. The length of the CDR3 is 17 residues. Germline lookup yields CDR1 LGHNA and CDR2 YNFKEQ. CDR3 region: CASSQGSPGTLNTEAFF.

Measured by frequency, this clonotype is medium-sized (0.01 to 0.1%). The chain joins TRBV27 to TRBJ2-6. This CDR3 is 15 amino acids long. The V gene's germline CDR1 is MNHEY and CDR2 SMNVEV (reference sequence). This CDR3 is CASSLKSSGANVLTF.

The chain joins TRBV4-3 to TRBJ2-1; TCRdb's D call, TRBD2, is unchecked because there is no DNA. This CDR3 has 15 amino acids. Per germline, CDR1 LGHNA and CDR2 YSLEER. The CDR3 loop is CASSQEAGPYNEQFF.

This clonotype counts as large by frequency. This chain joins TRBV30 and TRBJ2-3; TCRdb names TRBD1, which stays unverified in the absence of DNA. Germline CDR1 reads GTSNPN; CDR2 reads SVGIG (reference sequence). This CDR3 contains 14 residues. Here the CDR3 reads CAWRGSPAGDTQYF.

Considering frequency, this clonotype is medium-sized (0.01 to 0.1%). The chain recombines TRBV6-6 with TRBJ1-1; TCRdb picks TRBD1, but there is no DNA to check that call. From germline, CDR1 is MNHNY and CDR2 SVGAGI (reference sequence). The CDR3 consists of 14 residues. The CDR3 loop is CASGAGVRNTEAFF.

The chain is built from TRBV7-9 and TRBJ2-1; TCRdb names TRBD1, which stays unverified in the absence of DNA. The CDR3 loop spans 13 amino acids. The germline V gene encodes CDR1 SEHNR and CDR2 FQNEAQ (reference sequence). The CDR3: CASSLRGVDEQFF. The full variable domain, with the rest looked up from reference TRBV7-9 and TRBJ2-1, is DTGVSQNPRHKITKRGQNVTFRCDPISEHNRLYWYRQTLGQGPEFLTYFQNEAQLEKSRLLSDRFSAERPKGSFSTLEIQRTEQGDSAMYLCASSLRGVDEQFFGPGTRLTVL.